This T cell receptor beta chain was recorded in a study of CD8+ T cells in alopecia areata. Trimming removed 4 bases from V and 0 bases from J, with 3 bases in between. This CDR3 is 11 amino acids long. Germline V gene data show CDR1 as DFQATT and CDR2 as SNEGSKA (reference sequence). Extracted from the samples, RNA was reverse transcribed into cDNA to serve as the sequencing template. Generated by immunoSEQ multiplex PCR, the TCRdb table keeps only in-frame clones and is missing some. In the table there are fewer than 110,000 clones, around 60% of which are singletons. On this clone itself: Its specificity is unknown.

General observations from the study: Resident alphabeta T-cell populations of normal skin are likewise subject to sequencing in scalp samples.

The V gene is TRBV20-1, the J gene TRBJ1-2; no clear D. Sequenced sample: CD4+ T cells sorted from blood. The receptor comes from a human donor in good health. In nucleotides, the CDR3 is TGCAGTGCTAACACTAACTATGGCTACACCTTC. Its protein is CSANTNYGYTF.